This is a list of T cell receptor beta chains from one sample in a study of T-cell reconstitution after alpha-beta-depleted transplantation in children. Each CDR3 protein gets one entry after TCRdb re-called the PCR reads with MiXCR. The sample records a few hundred thousand distinct CDR3 sequences, 25% being singletons. The specimen comprised PBMCs, sampled before TCRalphabeta/CD19-depleted stem cell transplant. These receptor sequences come from a girl aged 2 to 9 with Fanconi anemia, due to receive a stem cell transplant. CDR3s include the opening cysteine and the closing phenylalanine or tryptophan. The order of the fields is clone size, J gene, V gene, D gene, CDR3 protein, CDR3 DNA. The D gene is left open where the match is weak. Clone sizes are given selectively: once, few, many, or a class where the clone is expanded.

-,TRBJ2-7,TRBV30,-,CAWSITNEQYF,TGTGCCTGGAGTATCACAAACGAGCAGTACTTC
few,TRBJ2-1,TRBV20-1,-,CSAREVAINEQFF,TGCAGTGCTAGAGAGGTGGCTATCAATGAGCAGTTCTTC
many,TRBJ2-1,TRBV20-1,-,CSARRQGTADNEQFF,TGCAGTGCTAGAAGGCAGGGGACGGCAGACAATGAGCAGTTCTTC
-,TRBJ2-3,TRBV7-3,TRBD2,CASSLTPSGRRGADTQYF,TGTGCCAGCAGCTTAACGCCTAGCGGGAGAAGGGGCGCAGATACGCAGTATTTT
-,TRBJ2-7,TRBV12-3/TRBV12-4,-,CASSRVGGLNEQYF,TGTGCCAGCAGCAGGGTGGGCGGCCTCAACGAGCAGTACTTC
many,TRBJ2-7,TRBV7-2,TRBD1,CASTRRTGSTTYEQYF,TGTGCCAGCACCCGACGGACAGGCTCTACTACCTACGAGCAGTACTTC
-,TRBJ2-7,TRBV29-1,TRBD1,CSAKGANHEQYF,TGCAGTGCAAAGGGGGCTAATCACGAGCAGTACTTC
-,TRBJ2-2,TRBV28,-,CASLMQGGRSGELFF,TGTGCCAGCTTAATGCAGGGAGGTAGGAGCGGGGAGCTGTTTTTT
many,TRBJ2-5,TRBV10-3,-,CAISESRQEEETQYF,TGTGCCATCAGTGAGTCCCGACAGGAAGAAGAGACCCAGTACTTC
many,TRBJ2-1,TRBV7-2,-,CASSLYFGVEQFF,TGTGCCAGCAGCTTATATTTTGGCGTGGAGCAGTTCTTC
few,TRBJ2-1,TRBV15,TRBD1,CATGTGNNEQFF,TGTGCCACCGGGACAGGGAACAATGAGCAGTTCTTC
many,TRBJ2-7,TRBV20-1,-,CSATTSRTHEQYF,TGCAGTGCTACGACTAGTAGGACTCACGAGCAGTACTTC
-,TRBJ2-7,TRBV29-1,TRBD2,CSVDGGSNYEQYF,TGCAGCGTTGACGGGGGGAGTAACTACGAGCAGTACTTC
many,TRBJ2-1,TRBV12-3/TRBV12-4,-,CASSMVVAPGNEQFF,TGTGCCAGCAGCATGGTGGTAGCCCCGGGGAATGAGCAGTTCTTC
many,TRBJ2-3,TRBV29-1,-,CSVEDYSSGTDTQYF,TGCAGCGTTGAAGACTACAGTTCGGGCACAGATACGCAGTATTTT
few,TRBJ2-1,TRBV10-3,-,CAISLHPSEQFF,TGTGCCATCAGTCTACACCCTAGTGAGCAGTTCTTC
few,TRBJ1-5,TRBV12-3/TRBV12-4,TRBD1,CASTPGTGLNQPQHF,TGTGCCAGCACCCCCGGGACAGGGCTTAATCAGCCCCAGCATTTT
-,TRBJ2-3,TRBV7-3,TRBD2,CASSLKGVVASGTTDTQYF,TGTGCCAGCAGCTTAAAGGGGGTGGTCGCTAGCGGGACCACAGATACGCAGTATTTT
many,TRBJ2-3,TRBV21-1,-,CASSSRMFSRPQYF,TGTGCCAGCAGCTCTCGCATGTTTAGTCGTCCGCAGTATTTT
-,TRBJ2-2,TRBV29-1,TRBD1,CSVGPGQGNTGELFF,TGCAGCGTCGGGCCTGGACAGGGCAACACCGGGGAGCTGTTTTTT
many,TRBJ2-5,TRBV29-1,-,CSVSTGWEETQYF,TGCAGCGTTTCGACCGGATGGGAAGAGACCCAGTACTTC
many,TRBJ2-5,TRBV7-6,-,CASSSYLLGVETQYF,TGTGCCAGCAGCTCGTACCTCTTGGGCGTGGAGACCCAGTACTTC
-,TRBJ1-1,TRBV5-1,TRBD1,CASSMGQGSTEAFF,TGCGCCAGCAGCATGGGACAGGGGTCGACTGAAGCTTTCTTT
few,TRBJ2-3,TRBV29-1,-,CSVDLRVMADTQYF,TGCAGCGTTGATCTCAGGGTAATGGCGGATACGCAGTATTTT
once,TRBJ1-4,TRBV29-1,TRBD1,CSAGGTGSNEKLFF,TGCAGCGCCGGAGGGACAGGGTCTAATGAAAAACTGTTTTTT
many,TRBJ2-7,TRBV20-1,TRBD1,CSAVTGTGLSYEQYF,TGCAGTGCAGTTACCGGGACAGGGCTCTCCTACGAGCAGTACTTC
many,TRBJ2-7,TRBV29-1,-,CSVAGGLSSYEQYF,TGCAGCGTCGCAGGTGGCCTTAGCTCCTACGAGCAGTACTTC
-,TRBJ2-5,TRBV15,TRBD2,CATSRDRGGWQETQYF,TGTGCCACCAGCAGAGATCGGGGAGGGTGGCAAGAGACCCAGTACTTC
-,TRBJ2-3,TRBV20-1,TRBD2,CSAPGLAVADTQYF,TGCAGTGCTCCGGGACTAGCGGTCGCAGATACGCAGTATTTT
many,TRBJ1-6,TRBV20-1,-,CSAPFTPGQLGGSPLHF,TGCAGTGCTCCCTTCACTCCGGGACAACTAGGAGGTTCACCCCTCCACTTT
few,TRBJ2-1,TRBV18,-,CASSPSGQYNEQFF,TGTGCCAGCTCACCGTCTGGACAGTACAATGAGCAGTTCTTC
many,TRBJ2-5,TRBV12-3/TRBV12-4,-,CASTFGGREQETQYF,TGTGCCAGCACCTTTGGTGGCCGAGAGCAAGAGACCCAGTACTTC
-,TRBJ2-7,TRBV28,-,CASSRPYEQYF,TGTGCCAGCAGCCGCCCCTACGAGCAGTACTTC
many,TRBJ2-3,TRBV12-3/TRBV12-4,-,CASSSASRGFSDTQYF,TGTGCCAGCAGTTCTGCTTCTCGGGGGTTCTCAGATACGCAGTATTTT
-,TRBJ2-2,TRBV7-6,TRBD2,CASTLRPSGTGELFF,TGTGCCAGCACCTTAAGACCTAGCGGGACCGGGGAGCTGTTTTTT
-,TRBJ2-2,TRBV13,TRBD2,CASRTGLAAGELFF,TGTGCCAGCAGGACAGGACTAGCCGCCGGGGAGCTGTTTTTT
once,TRBJ2-2,TRBV5-1,TRBD1,CASSDWPGQGVNTGELFF,TGCGCCAGCAGCGATTGGCCTGGACAGGGGGTGAACACCGGGGAGCTGTTTTTT
many,TRBJ2-5,TRBV29-1,-,CSVELDRRETQYF,TGCAGCGTTGAACTCGACAGGAGGGAGACCCAGTACTTC
few,TRBJ2-1,TRBV25-1,-,CASSRQFPPEQFF,TGTGCCAGCAGTAGACAGTTCCCCCCTGAGCAGTTCTTC
many,TRBJ2-7,TRBV5-6,-,CASSPLGQTYEQYF,TGTGCCAGCAGCCCGTTGGGGCAGACCTACGAGCAGTACTTC
many,TRBJ2-3,TRBV6-4,TRBD2,CASSESGGATDTQYF,TGTGCCAGCAGTGAAAGCGGGGGGGCCACAGATACGCAGTATTTT
once,TRBJ2-1,TRBV7-2,-,CASSWGPNNEQFF,TGTGCCAGCAGCTGGGGACCGAACAATGAGCAGTTCTTC
many,TRBJ1-5,TRBV20-1,-,CSVSASINQPQHF,TGCAGTGTTTCGGCCAGCATAAATCAGCCCCAGCATTTT
many,TRBJ2-5,TRBV20-1,-,CSAPHGETQYF,TGCAGTGCCCCCCACGGGGAGACCCAGTACTTC
few,TRBJ2-5,TRBV27,-,CASSPFREQETQYF,TGTGCCAGCAGTCCCTTCAGAGAGCAAGAGACCCAGTACTTC
many,TRBJ2-7,TRBV4-2,-,CASSQEHTYEQYF,TGTGCCAGCAGCCAAGAACACACCTACGAGCAGTACTTC
many,TRBJ2-1,TRBV5-1,-,CASSLVGGQSLEQFF,TGCGCCAGCAGCTTGGTGGGAGGACAGAGCCTCGAGCAGTTCTTC
many,TRBJ1-6,TRBV7-6,-,CASSLDQAYSPLHF,TGTGCCAGCAGCTTAGACCAGGCTTATTCACCCCTCCACTTT